The clone carrying this TCR beta chain was counted only a few times. These data come from a study of blood T cell repertoires in COVID-19. Study-wide context: Samples of COVID-19 (acute and convalescent) were obtained from the United States, Italy and Spain. Sources were T cells, B-cell-depleted T cells, or PBMCs; the material itself was cDNA or gDNA.

The CDR3 is made up of 14 amino acids. The germline CDR1 and CDR2 sequences are SNHLY and FYNNEI. Trimming removed 7 bases from V and 5 bases from J; junction bases left unmatched: 7. Original methodology: How many nucleated cells were present was estimated from reference gene primer amplification. Sequencing was performed with immunoSEQ multiplex PCR; in TCRdb, only in-frame clones are kept and a portion is missing. V and J calls and clone size are as listed in that table; D and trimming were resolved from the DNA. The data contain fewer than 25,000 clones, 87% of them singletons. Sequenced sample: peripheral blood. J is TRBJ2-7 and V is TRBV2; 11 bases agree with TRBD1. This TCR derives from a human donor with active COVID-19. The donor label of this sample is uncertain. CDR3 in amino acids: CASTLDRGRHEQYF. CDR3 in DNA: TGTGCCAGCACCCTGGACAGGGGGCGCCACGAGCAGTACTTC.